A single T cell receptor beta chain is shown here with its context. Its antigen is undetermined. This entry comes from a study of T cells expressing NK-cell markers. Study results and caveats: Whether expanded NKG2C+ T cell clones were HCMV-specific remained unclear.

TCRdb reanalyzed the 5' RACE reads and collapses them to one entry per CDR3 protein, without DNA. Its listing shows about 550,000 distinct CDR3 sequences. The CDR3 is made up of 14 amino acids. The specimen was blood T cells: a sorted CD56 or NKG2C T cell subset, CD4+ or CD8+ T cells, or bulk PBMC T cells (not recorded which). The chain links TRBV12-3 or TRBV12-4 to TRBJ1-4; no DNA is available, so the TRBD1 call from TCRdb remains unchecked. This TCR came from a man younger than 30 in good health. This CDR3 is CASSLGQGQEKLFF.